Listed below are T cell receptor beta chains from one sample, sequenced in a study of shared clonotypes between healthy human individuals. Repertoires were generated with immunoSEQ multiplex PCR, while TCRdb's copy carries only in-frame clones and drops some. This sample yields about 1.9 million clones, of which just under 95% are seen a single time; 1.5% to 2% belongs to the top ten. The sample was naive CD8+ T cells from PBMCs. Receptors were obtained from a young man in good health. Some clones in this sample may be carry-over from other donors' samples. Each CDR3 is given with its conserved first and last residue. The D gene is left open where the match is weak. Clone sizes are given selectively: once, few, many, or a class where the clone is expanded.

d_call: TRBD2
clone_size: once
v_call: TRBV2
j_call: TRBJ2-7
cdr3_aa: CASSEAGRGEQYF
cdr3_nt: TGTGCCAGCAGTGAAGCGGGGCGGGGGGAGCAGTACTTC

d_call: TRBD2
clone_size: .
v_call: TRBV27
j_call: TRBJ2-1
cdr3_aa: CASTTSSGDSYNEQFF
cdr3_nt: TGTGCCAGCACCACCTCTAGCGGGGACTCCTACAATGAGCAGTTCTTC

d_call: .
clone_size: .
v_call: TRBV27
j_call: TRBJ1-1
cdr3_aa: CASRDEIRGGTEAFF
cdr3_nt: TGTGCCAGCAGAGATGAAATTCGAGGGGGCACTGAAGCTTTCTTT

d_call: TRBD2
clone_size: .
v_call: TRBV6-5
j_call: TRBJ2-3
cdr3_aa: CASTPSGSSTDTQYF
cdr3_nt: TGTGCCAGCACCCCTAGCGGGAGTAGCACAGATACGCAGTATTTT

d_call: .
clone_size: .
v_call: TRBV27
j_call: TRBJ2-7
cdr3_aa: CASSWSSSSPTYEQYF
cdr3_nt: TGTGCCAGCAGTTGGTCGAGTAGTAGCCCTACCTACGAGCAGTACTTC

d_call: .
clone_size: once
v_call: TRBV5-3
j_call: TRBJ2-2
cdr3_aa: CARSRGEWQGKTTGELFF
cdr3_nt: TGTGCCAGAAGCAGAGGGGAATGGCAGGGGAAGACTACCGGGGAGCTGTTTTTT

d_call: TRBD2
clone_size: .
v_call: TRBV7-9
j_call: TRBJ2-1
cdr3_aa: CASTMAGGPNNEQFF
cdr3_nt: TGTGCCAGCACCATGGCGGGAGGGCCCAACAATGAGCAGTTCTTC

d_call: .
clone_size: .
v_call: TRBV18
j_call: TRBJ2-1
cdr3_aa: CASSPLSFRGTYNEQFF
cdr3_nt: TGTGCCAGCTCACCTCTGAGCTTCCGCGGAACCTACAATGAGCAGTTCTTC

d_call: .
clone_size: .
v_call: TRBV7-9
j_call: TRBJ2-1
cdr3_aa: CASSSPGSYNEQFF
cdr3_nt: TGTGCCAGCAGCTCCCCAGGCTCCTACAATGAGCAGTTCTTC

d_call: TRBD2
clone_size: .
v_call: TRBV28
j_call: TRBJ2-3
cdr3_aa: CASSWETSGFPDTQYF
cdr3_nt: TGTGCCAGCAGTTGGGAGACTAGCGGGTTTCCAGATACGCAGTATTTT

d_call: .
clone_size: .
v_call: TRBV5-1
j_call: TRBJ1-3
cdr3_aa: CASSFGLFSGNTIYF
cdr3_nt: TGCGCCAGCAGCTTCGGGTTGTTCTCTGGAAACACCATATATTTT

d_call: .
clone_size: .
v_call: TRBV28
j_call: TRBJ2-5
cdr3_aa: CASSFFAGTETQYF
cdr3_nt: TGTGCCAGCAGTTTTTTTGCGGGTACGGAGACCCAGTACTTC

d_call: .
clone_size: .
v_call: TRBV7-2
j_call: TRBJ2-5
cdr3_aa: CASSLRMADQQETQYF
cdr3_nt: TGTGCCAGCAGCTTAAGGATGGCGGACCAACAAGAGACCCAGTACTTC

d_call: .
clone_size: .
v_call: TRBV5-5
j_call: TRBJ1-2
cdr3_aa: CASSSPGGYTF
cdr3_nt: TGTGCCAGCAGCTCGCCCGGCGGCTACACCTTC

d_call: TRBD1
clone_size: .
v_call: TRBV28
j_call: TRBJ1-4
cdr3_aa: CASRDRGNEKLFF
cdr3_nt: TGTGCCAGCAGAGACAGGGGGAACGAAAAACTGTTTTTT

d_call: .
clone_size: .
v_call: TRBV11-2
j_call: TRBJ1-2
cdr3_aa: CASSSRDHYGYTF
cdr3_nt: TGTGCCAGCAGCTCCCGGGACCATTATGGCTACACCTTC

d_call: .
clone_size: .
v_call: TRBV9
j_call: TRBJ1-3
cdr3_aa: CASSPNPGDTEAGNTIYF
cdr3_nt: TGTGCCAGCAGCCCCAACCCCGGGGACACTGAAGCTGGAAACACCATATATTTT

d_call: .
clone_size: .
v_call: TRBV6-6
j_call: TRBJ1-5
cdr3_aa: CASSYSVRPQHF
cdr3_nt: TGTGCCAGCAGTTACTCAGTACGGCCCCAGCATTTT

d_call: .
clone_size: .
v_call: TRBV28
j_call: TRBJ2-1
cdr3_aa: CASGPSDFYNEQFF
cdr3_nt: TGTGCCAGCGGACCTAGCGACTTCTACAATGAGCAGTTCTTC

d_call: .
clone_size: .
v_call: TRBV5-1
j_call: TRBJ2-3
cdr3_aa: CASSLVAEGDTQYF
cdr3_nt: TGCGCCAGCAGCTTGGTAGCAGAGGGGGATACGCAGTATTTT

d_call: .
clone_size: .
v_call: TRBV6-1
j_call: TRBJ2-7
cdr3_aa: CASSPWTVYEQYF
cdr3_nt: TGTGCCAGCAGCCCTTGGACGGTCTACGAGCAGTACTTC

d_call: TRBD1
clone_size: once
v_call: TRBV14
j_call: TRBJ2-7
cdr3_aa: CASSRLKGQNYYEQYF
cdr3_nt: TGTGCCAGCAGCCGTCTAAAGGGACAGAACTACTACGAGCAGTACTTC

d_call: .
clone_size: .
v_call: TRBV5-4
j_call: TRBJ1-1
cdr3_aa: CASSLPSPGGAEAFF
cdr3_nt: TGTGCCAGCAGCTTACCCTCCCCTGGAGGAGCTGAAGCTTTCTTT

d_call: .
clone_size: .
v_call: TRBV28
j_call: TRBJ2-2
cdr3_aa: CASSPNPLEINTGELFF
cdr3_nt: TGTGCCAGCAGTCCCAACCCACTAGAAATTAACACCGGGGAGCTGTTTTTT

d_call: TRBD1
clone_size: .
v_call: TRBV7-9
j_call: TRBJ1-2
cdr3_aa: CASSAPLGDRAYGYTF
cdr3_nt: TGTGCCAGCAGCGCCCCCCTTGGGGACAGAGCTTATGGCTACACCTTC

d_call: TRBD1
clone_size: .
v_call: TRBV19
j_call: TRBJ1-5
cdr3_aa: CASSIRDRDQPQHF
cdr3_nt: TGTGCCAGTAGTATCCGGGACAGGGATCAGCCCCAGCATTTT

d_call: .
clone_size: .
v_call: TRBV5-1
j_call: TRBJ1-3
cdr3_aa: CASSLADVSGNTIYF
cdr3_nt: TGCGCCAGCAGCTTGGCAGACGTCTCTGGAAACACCATATATTTT

d_call: .
clone_size: .
v_call: TRBV4-1
j_call: TRBJ2-2
cdr3_aa: CASSQVVIGELFF
cdr3_nt: TGCGCCAGCAGCCAAGTAGTAATCGGGGAGCTGTTTTTT

d_call: .
clone_size: .
v_call: TRBV28
j_call: TRBJ1-1
cdr3_aa: CASSFGPSAEAFF
cdr3_nt: TGTGCCAGCAGTTTTGGGCCCTCAGCTGAAGCTTTCTTT

d_call: TRBD2
clone_size: .
v_call: TRBV4-1
j_call: TRBJ2-1
cdr3_aa: CASSQPGLNNEQFF
cdr3_nt: TGCGCCAGCAGCCAACCGGGACTAAACAATGAGCAGTTCTTC

d_call: .
clone_size: .
v_call: TRBV27
j_call: TRBJ1-5
cdr3_aa: CASTASGGNQPQHF
cdr3_nt: TGTGCCAGCACCGCCAGTGGGGGCAATCAGCCCCAGCATTTT

d_call: .
clone_size: .
v_call: TRBV11-2
j_call: TRBJ2-2
cdr3_aa: CASSFGRTGELFF
cdr3_nt: TGTGCCAGCAGCTTCGGGCGGACCGGGGAGCTGTTTTTT

d_call: .
clone_size: .
v_call: TRBV29-1
j_call: TRBJ2-2
cdr3_aa: CSVVRGPPNTGELFF
cdr3_nt: TGCAGCGTTGTCCGAGGGCCACCGAACACCGGGGAGCTGTTTTTT

d_call: .
clone_size: .
v_call: TRBV9
j_call: TRBJ2-7
cdr3_aa: CASSLGRDSSYEQYF
cdr3_nt: TGTGCCAGCAGCCTAGGGCGGGACTCCTCGTACGAGCAGTACTTC

d_call: TRBD2
clone_size: .
v_call: TRBV27
j_call: TRBJ2-2
cdr3_aa: CASRGLDYTGELFF
cdr3_nt: TGTGCCAGCAGGGGACTAGACTACACCGGGGAGCTGTTTTTT

d_call: TRBD1
clone_size: .
v_call: TRBV5-1
j_call: TRBJ2-3
cdr3_aa: CASRSGTDTDTQYF
cdr3_nt: TGCGCCAGCCGATCCGGGACAGACACAGATACGCAGTATTTT

d_call: TRBD2
clone_size: .
v_call: TRBV27
j_call: TRBJ2-7
cdr3_aa: CASSLYGLAGVKDEQYF
cdr3_nt: TGTGCCAGCAGTTTATATGGACTAGCGGGAGTCAAAGACGAGCAGTACTTC

d_call: .
clone_size: .
v_call: TRBV2
j_call: TRBJ1-5
cdr3_aa: CASSEGTGYSNQPQHF
cdr3_nt: TGTGCCAGCAGTGAGGGGACCGGATATAGCAATCAGCCCCAGCATTTT

d_call: .
clone_size: once
v_call: TRBV9
j_call: TRBJ1-3
cdr3_aa: CASSGAEGSGNTIYF
cdr3_nt: TGTGCCAGCAGCGGGGCTGAGGGCTCTGGAAACACCATATATTTT